What follows are 16 T cell receptor beta chains derived from one specimen sequenced in a study of T cells in Graves' hyperthyroidism and ophthalmopathy (dated by TCRdb to the late 2010s). The library was made by multiplex PCR. The sequencing machine was an Illumina HiSeq 2000. TCR beta CDR3 regions were amplified from RNA transcripts. The first round of RT-PCR for the TCR CDR3 was performed with the HTBI primer set and the Qiagen OneStep RT-PCR kit. In-frame beta chains were kept once TCRdb had trimmed the public reads at Q25 with fastp and called clones with MiXCR. Here each entry gathers all rows of one CDR3 protein and keeps the most common genes and DNA. In this sample the table shows approximately 610,000 distinct CDR3 sequences, roughly 14% of which occur a single time. Around 4.5% of the sample is in the top ten clones. The sequenced sample was blood. The receptors were gathered from a woman aged 40 to 50 with Graves' ophthalmopathy.

As regards this clonotype: At one boundary the junction diverges from the germline segment, which might be a read error. V usage is TRBV28 and J usage is TRBJ1-2, with D perhaps TRBD1 (5 bases). The CDR3 consists of 13 residues. Looked up from germline, CDR1 is MDHEN and CDR2 is SYDVKM. The CDR3 nucleotides are TGTGTCAGCAGTTTTGGGGCTATCTATGGCTACACCTTC. It specifies CVSSFGAIYGYTF.

The table lists this clonotype with a few counts. The chain combines TRBV6-5 with TRBJ1-3, with D unresolved. This CDR3 is built from 15 residues. Germline V gene sequence: CDR1 MNHEY, CDR2 SVGAGI. V gave up 0 bases and J gave up 2 bases, with 8 bases separating them. CDR3 in amino acids: CASSYSSGPGNTIYF. CDR3 coding DNA: TGTGCCAGCAGTTACTCAAGCGGGCCTGGAAACACCATATATTTT.

In its sample, this clonotype was seen many times. The chain has TRBV12-3 or TRBV12-4 and TRBJ2-2; D is uncertain. Trimming pared 7 bases from V and 5 bases from J, leaving 5 bases between. The CDR3 length is 11 residues. The CDR3 here is CASTSTGELFF. The CDR3 region has the DNA TGTGCCAGCACATCGACCGGGGAGCTGTTTTTT.

The chain couples TRBV6-5 to TRBJ2-5; TRBD1 aligns across 8 bases. V lost 0 bases and J lost 4; bases outside the gene matches: 10. Germline V gene data show CDR1 as MNHEY and CDR2 as SVGAGI. The CDR3 spans 17 residues. The CDR3 bases are TGTGCCAGCAGTTACTCAGGACAGGGAGGAATTGGAGAGACCCAGTACTTC. This translates into CASSYSGQGGIGETQYF.

This clonotype came up many times. The chain employs TRBV10-3 and TRBJ2-5; D is undetermined. Germline-derived CDR1 and CDR2 are ENHRY and SYGVKD. Trimming removed 0 bases from V and 1 base from J, with 6 bases in between. The CDR3 totals 14 residues. In nucleotides, the CDR3 is TGTGCCATCAGTGAGTCTCAGAGCCAAGAGACCCAGTACTTC. Its translation: CAISESQSQETQYF.

This clonotype was counted between two and nine times. The rearrangement uses TRBV18 and TRBJ2-7; 12 nucleotides agree with TRBD1. V shed 6 bases and J 5 bases; nucleotides not matched to a gene: 11. Germline loops: CDR1 KGHSH, CDR2 LQKENI. CDR3 length: 16 amino acids. The CDR3 DNA sequence: TGTGCCAGCTCTCCCACCTCCGGGACAGGGGGCCACGAGCAGTACTTC. Its protein is CASSPTSGTGGHEQYF.

At least ten counts were recorded for this clonotype. The CDR3 nucleotides are TGTGCCACCAGCAGAGGGGCGGGCGGGGGTGGTATCGGAGAGACCCAGTACTTC. This gives the protein CATSRGAGGGGIGETQYF. The rearrangement uses TRBV15 and TRBJ2-5; TRBD2 aligns across 7 bases. Looked up from germline, CDR1 is LNHNV and CDR2 is YYDKDF (reference sequence). The CDR3 is 18 residues long. J lost 4 bases, V lost 1 base, and 15 bases had no gene match. The whole variable domain, remainder taken from reference TRBV15 and TRBJ2-5, is DAMVIQNPRYQVTQFGKPVTLSCSQTLNHNVMYWYQQKSSQAPKLLFHYYDKDFNNEADTPDNFQSRRPNTSFCFLDIRSPGLGDTAMYLCATSRGAGGGGIGETQYFGPGTRLLVL.

This clonotype was seen repeatedly, ten times or more. The V and J genes are TRBV6-1 and TRBJ2-3; D possibly corresponds to TRBD1 (5 bases). V was trimmed by 3 bases and J by 5 bases, leaving 9 bases between them. CDR1 and CDR2 from the germline V gene are MNHNS and SASEGT. The CDR3 extends over 13 amino acids. The DNA of the CDR3 is TGTGCCAGCAGTGACAGGGTGATAGATACGCAGTATTTT. Its protein is CASSDRVIDTQYF.

This clonotype was observed a handful of times. CDR3 DNA: TGTGCCTGGAGTGGGGGGGGGGACAAGACCGCGAACACTGAAGCTTTCTTT. Encoded protein: CAWSGGGDKTANTEAFF. The V call is TRBV30, the J call TRBJ1-1, with D perhaps matching TRBD1 (6 bases). V shed 1 base and J shed 1 base, with 19 bases lying between them. Germline values: CDR1 GTSNPN, CDR2 SVGIG (reference sequence). The length of the CDR3 is 17 residues.

The V and J genes are TRBV20-1 and TRBJ2-7; 14 bases fit TRBD2. Germline CDR1 and CDR2: DFQATT and SNEGSKA (reference sequence). CDR3 size: 14 residues. Losses at the gene ends were 4 bases for V and 3 bases for J; bases not matched to a gene: 2. CDR3 nucleotide sequence: TGCAGTGCTAAAGGGACTAGCGGGAGCTACGAGCAGTACTTC. This sequence encodes CSAKGTSGSYEQYF.

The CDR3 nucleotides read TGTGCCAGCAGCTCCGTGGTGGGCGGGGCCTACGAGCAGTACTTC. Its translation is CASSSVVGGAYEQYF. J is TRBJ2-7 and V is TRBV7-9, with D possibly being TRBD2 (6 bases). V was trimmed by 4 bases and J by 2 bases, leaving 15 bases between them. CDR1 and CDR2 from the germline V gene are SEHNR and FQNEAQ (reference sequence). CDR3 length: 15 residues. Based on the CDR3 plus reference TRBV7-9 and TRBJ2-7, the full variable domain is DTGVSQNPRHKITKRGQNVTFRCDPISEHNRLYWYRQTLGQGPEFLTYFQNEAQLEKSRLLSDRFSAERPKGSFSTLEIQRTEQGDSAMYLCASSSVVGGAYEQYFGPGTRLTVT.

This clonotype was found many times. This chain links TRBV6-1 with TRBJ2-7; TRBD1 aligns across 7 bases. V was pared by 4 bases and J by 3 bases, with 6 bases of the junction left unmatched. Per the germline V gene, CDR1 is MNHNS and CDR2 is SASEGT. The CDR3 length is 14 residues. The CDR3 spells CASSAPGQNYEQYF. The DNA of the CDR3 is TGTGCCAGCAGTGCCCCGGGACAGAACTACGAGCAGTACTTC.

Many counts were recorded for this clonotype. The chain is built from TRBV25-1 and TRBJ2-3; a possible D gene is TRBD2 (5 bases). CDR3 size: 13 residues. V was pared by 4 bases and J by 1 base, with 6 bases between. In germline, CDR1 is MGHDK, CDR2 SYGVNS. The CDR3 protein is CASSVEGTDTQYF. The DNA of the CDR3 is TGTGCCAGCAGTGTGGAGGGCACAGATACGCAGTATTTT.

In its sample, this clonotype was seen many times. V is TRBV12-3 or TRBV12-4 and J is TRBJ2-4; 8 bases are a match to TRBD1. This CDR3 is built from 16 residues. Trimming at V came to 6 bases and at J to 6 bases, leaving 13 bases not matched to a gene. The CDR3 loop reads CASSRPDRGPRNIQYF. CDR3 DNA: TGTGCCAGCAGCCGCCCCGACAGGGGCCCCCGAAACATTCAGTACTTC.

V is TRBV12-3 or TRBV12-4 and J is TRBJ1-2; D gene uncertain. The V end was cut by 4 bases, the J end by 7 bases, with 13 bases between. The CDR3 loop spans 13 amino acids. DNA of the CDR3: TGTGCCAGCAGTTCCGGGGATAGTTTTGGCTACACCTTC. It codes for CASSSGDSFGYTF.

This clonotype was found many times. The chain joins TRBV28 to TRBJ1-2; D ambiguous. The V gene lost 7 bases and the J gene lost 8 bases, with 17 bases spanning the gap. This CDR3 comprises 13 residues. Germline V gene sequence: CDR1 MDHEN, CDR2 SYDVKM. The CDR3 region has the DNA TGTGCCAGCAATTGGCATGGGTTGGTAGGCTACACCTTC. Its translation: CASNWHGLVGYTF.